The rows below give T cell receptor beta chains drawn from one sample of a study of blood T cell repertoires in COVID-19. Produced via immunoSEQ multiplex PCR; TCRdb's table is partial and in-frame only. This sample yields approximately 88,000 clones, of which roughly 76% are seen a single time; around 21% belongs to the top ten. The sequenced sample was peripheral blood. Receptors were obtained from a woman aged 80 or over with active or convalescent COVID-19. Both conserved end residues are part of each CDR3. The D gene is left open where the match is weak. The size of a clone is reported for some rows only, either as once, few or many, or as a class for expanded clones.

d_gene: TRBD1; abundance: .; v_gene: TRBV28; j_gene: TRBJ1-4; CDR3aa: CASSSEGATNEKLFF; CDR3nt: TGTGCCAGCAGTTCCGAGGGGGCCACTAATGAAAAACTGTTTTTT
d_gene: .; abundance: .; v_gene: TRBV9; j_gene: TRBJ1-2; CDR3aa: CASSGQGYTF; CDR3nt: TGTGCCAGCAGCGGTCAGGGCTACACCTTC
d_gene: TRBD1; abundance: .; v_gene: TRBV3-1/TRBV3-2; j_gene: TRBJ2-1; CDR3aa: CASSKTGGPYNEQFF; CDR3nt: TGTGCCAGCAGCAAGACAGGGGGTCCCTACAATGAGCAGTTCTTC
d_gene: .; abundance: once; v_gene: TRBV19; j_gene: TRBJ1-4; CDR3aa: CASTPIPGTNEKLFF; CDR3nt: TGTGCCAGTACCCCCATCCCGGGAACTAATGAAAAACTGTTTTTT
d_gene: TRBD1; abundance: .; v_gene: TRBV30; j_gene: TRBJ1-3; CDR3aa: CAWSRDSGSGNTIYF; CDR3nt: TGTGCCTGGAGCCGGGACAGTGGCTCTGGAAACACCATATATTTT
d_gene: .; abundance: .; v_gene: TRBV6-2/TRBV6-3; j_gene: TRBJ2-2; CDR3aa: CASSNTGSGELFF; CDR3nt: TGTGCCAGCAGCAATACAGGGTCCGGGGAGCTGTTTTTT
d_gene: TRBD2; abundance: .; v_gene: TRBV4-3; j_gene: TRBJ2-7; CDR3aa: CASSQGLAGPYEQYF; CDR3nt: TGCGCCAGCAGCCAAGGACTAGCGGGACCCTACGAGCAGTACTTC
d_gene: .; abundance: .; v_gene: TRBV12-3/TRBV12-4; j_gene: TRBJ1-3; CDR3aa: CASSFGGNTIYF; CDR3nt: TGTGCCAGCAGTTTCGGTGGAAACACCATATATTTT
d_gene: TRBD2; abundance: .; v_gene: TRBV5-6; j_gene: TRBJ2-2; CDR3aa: CASTLFRRGDTGELFF; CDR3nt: TGTGCCAGCACCCTCTTCCGGCGGGGGGACACCGGGGAGCTGTTTTTT
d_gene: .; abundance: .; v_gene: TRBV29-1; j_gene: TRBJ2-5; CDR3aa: CSVEVDRRGPQYF; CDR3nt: TGCAGCGTTGAAGTTGACAGGCGGGGGCCCCAGTACTTC
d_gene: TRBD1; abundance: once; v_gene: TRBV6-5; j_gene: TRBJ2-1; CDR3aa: CASRRNRGRGNEQFF; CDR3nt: TGTGCCAGCAGAAGAAACAGGGGGCGCGGAAATGAGCAGTTCTTC
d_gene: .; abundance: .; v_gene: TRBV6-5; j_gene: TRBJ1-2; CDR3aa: CASSYAGADGYTF; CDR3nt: TGTGCCAGCAGTTACGCTGGGGCAGATGGCTACACCTTC
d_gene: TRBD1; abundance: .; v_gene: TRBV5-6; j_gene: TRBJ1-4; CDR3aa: CASTKDRGLSNEKLFF; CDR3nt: TGTGCCAGCACTAAGGACAGGGGGCTATCTAATGAAAAACTGTTTTTT
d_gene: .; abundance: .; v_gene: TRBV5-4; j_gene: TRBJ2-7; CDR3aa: CASSLPVISEQYF; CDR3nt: TGTGCCAGCAGCTTGCCAGTTATCAGCGAGCAGTACTTC
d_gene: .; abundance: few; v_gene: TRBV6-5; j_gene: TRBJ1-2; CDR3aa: CASSDRGLANYGYTF; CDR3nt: TGTGCCAGCTCCGACAGAGGCTTAGCTAACTATGGCTACACCTTC
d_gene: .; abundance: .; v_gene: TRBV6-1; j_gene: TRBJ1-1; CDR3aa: CASSGAVLRVNTEAFF; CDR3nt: TGTGCCAGCAGTGGGGCGGTTCTGCGGGTGAACACTGAAGCTTTCTTT
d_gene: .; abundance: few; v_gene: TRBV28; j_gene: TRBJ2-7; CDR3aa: CASRGIYEQYF; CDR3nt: TGTGCCAGCCGCGGGATTTACGAGCAGTACTTC
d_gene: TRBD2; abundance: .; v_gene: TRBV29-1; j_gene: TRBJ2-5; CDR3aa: CSVGGRDQYF; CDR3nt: TGCAGCGTTGGAGGGAGGGACCAGTACTTC
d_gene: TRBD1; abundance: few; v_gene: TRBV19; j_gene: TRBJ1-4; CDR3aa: CASHGTENEKLFF; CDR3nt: TGTGCCAGTCACGGGACAGAAAATGAAAAACTGTTTTTT
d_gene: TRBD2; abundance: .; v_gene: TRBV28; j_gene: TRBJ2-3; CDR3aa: CASSFGGSADTQYF; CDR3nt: TGTGCCAGCAGTTTCGGGGGGTCAGCAGATACGCAGTATTTT
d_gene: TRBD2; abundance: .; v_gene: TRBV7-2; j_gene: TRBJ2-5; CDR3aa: CASSAQTLAGGFQETQYF; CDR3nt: TGTGCCAGCAGCGCTCAGACATTAGCGGGGGGTTTCCAAGAGACCCAGTACTTC
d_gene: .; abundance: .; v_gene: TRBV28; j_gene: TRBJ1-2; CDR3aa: CASRSQGEGGYTF; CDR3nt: TGTGCCAGCAGGTCACAAGGGGAGGGTGGCTACACCTTC
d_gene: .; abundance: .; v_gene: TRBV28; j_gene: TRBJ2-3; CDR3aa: CASSLSIADTQYF; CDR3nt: TGTGCCAGCAGTTTGTCCATTGCAGATACGCAGTATTTT
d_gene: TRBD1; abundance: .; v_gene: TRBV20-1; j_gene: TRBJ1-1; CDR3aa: CSARETGEAFF; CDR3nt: TGCAGTGCTAGAGAGACAGGGGAAGCTTTCTTT
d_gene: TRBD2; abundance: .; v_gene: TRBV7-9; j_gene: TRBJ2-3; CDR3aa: CASSLDVAGGTDTQYF; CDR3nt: TGTGCCAGCAGCTTAGATGTAGCGGGAGGCACAGATACGCAGTATTTT
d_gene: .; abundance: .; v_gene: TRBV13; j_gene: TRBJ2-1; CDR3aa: CASSFPDEQFF; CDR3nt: TGTGCCAGCAGCTTTCCGGATGAGCAGTTCTTC
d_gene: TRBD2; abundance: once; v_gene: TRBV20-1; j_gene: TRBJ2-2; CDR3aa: CSASAASGGGRNTGELFF; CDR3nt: TGCAGTGCTAGTGCGGCTAGCGGGGGAGGTCGAAACACCGGGGAGCTGTTTTTT
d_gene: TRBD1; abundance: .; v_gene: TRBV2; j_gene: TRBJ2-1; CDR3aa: CASRDRGPSSYNEQFF; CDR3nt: TGTGCCAGCAGAGACAGGGGCCCCAGCTCCTACAATGAGCAGTTCTTC
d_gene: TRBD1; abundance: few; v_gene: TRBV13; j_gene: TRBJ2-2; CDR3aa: CASSGVQGATGELFF; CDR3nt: TGTGCCAGCAGCGGGGTACAGGGGGCGACCGGGGAGCTGTTTTTT
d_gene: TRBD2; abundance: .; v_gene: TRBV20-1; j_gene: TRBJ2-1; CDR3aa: CSASSMRLAYNEQFF; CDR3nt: TGCAGTGCTAGTTCTATGAGACTAGCATACAATGAGCAGTTCTTC
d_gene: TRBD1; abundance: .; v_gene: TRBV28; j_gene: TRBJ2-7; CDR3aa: CVAGQGTYEQYF; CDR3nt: TGTGTCGCGGGACAGGGGACCTACGAGCAGTACTTC
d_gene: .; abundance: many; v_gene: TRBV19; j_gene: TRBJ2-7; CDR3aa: CASRWLDEQYF; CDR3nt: TGTGCCAGTAGATGGTTAGACGAGCAGTACTTC
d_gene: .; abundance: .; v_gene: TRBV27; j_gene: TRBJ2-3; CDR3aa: CASRDPGDLTDTQYF; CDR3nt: TGTGCCAGCAGGGATCCAGGGGATTTGACAGATACGCAGTATTTT
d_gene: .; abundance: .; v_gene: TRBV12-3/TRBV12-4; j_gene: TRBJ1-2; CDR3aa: CASSLQVNYGYTF; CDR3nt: TGTGCCAGCAGTTTGCAGGTTAACTATGGCTACACCTTC
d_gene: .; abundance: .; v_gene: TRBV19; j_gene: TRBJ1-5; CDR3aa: CASSQAGQGRNQPQHF; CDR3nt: TGTGCCAGTAGTCAGGCGGGGCAGGGCCGGAATCAGCCCCAGCATTTT
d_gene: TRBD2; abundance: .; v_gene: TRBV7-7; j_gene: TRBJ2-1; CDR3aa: CASSLGLAGSSYNEQFF; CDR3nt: TGTGCTAGCAGCTTAGGACTAGCGGGGAGCTCCTACAATGAGCAGTTCTTC
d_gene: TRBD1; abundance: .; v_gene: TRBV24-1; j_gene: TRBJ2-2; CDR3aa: CATSAGTVTGELFF; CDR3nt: TGTGCCACCAGCGCCGGGACAGTCACCGGGGAGCTGTTTTTT
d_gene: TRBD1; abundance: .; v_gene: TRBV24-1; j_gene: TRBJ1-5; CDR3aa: CATSVPGRDRGHQPQHF; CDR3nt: TGTGCCACCAGTGTCCCGGGTCGGGACAGGGGGCATCAGCCCCAGCATTTT
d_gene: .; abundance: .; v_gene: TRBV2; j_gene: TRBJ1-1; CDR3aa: CASTGQNTEAFF; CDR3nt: TGTGCCAGCACCGGACAGAACACTGAAGCTTTCTTT
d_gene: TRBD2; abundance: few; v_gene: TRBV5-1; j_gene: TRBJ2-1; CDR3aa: CASSQGLAGGNEQFF; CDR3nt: TGCGCCAGCAGCCAGGGACTAGCGGGGGGAAATGAGCAGTTCTTC
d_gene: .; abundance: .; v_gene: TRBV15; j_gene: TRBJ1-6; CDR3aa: CATSSLTGNSPLHF; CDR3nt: TGTGCCACCAGCAGTCTTACAGGCAATTCACCCCTCCACTTT
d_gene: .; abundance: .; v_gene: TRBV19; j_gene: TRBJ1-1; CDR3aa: CASGGLWGAFF; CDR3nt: TGTGCCAGCGGGGGGTTATGGGGAGCTTTCTTT
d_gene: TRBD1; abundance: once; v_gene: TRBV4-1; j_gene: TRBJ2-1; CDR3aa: CASSPTRDREYNEQFF; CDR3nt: TGCGCCAGCAGCCCGACTCGGGACAGGGAATACAATGAGCAGTTCTTC
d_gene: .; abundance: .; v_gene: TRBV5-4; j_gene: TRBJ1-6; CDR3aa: CASSLAPTDNSPLHF; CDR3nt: TGTGCCAGCAGCTTGGCCCCGACAGATAATTCACCCCTCCACTTT
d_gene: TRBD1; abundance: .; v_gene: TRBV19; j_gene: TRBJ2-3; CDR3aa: CASQTKQGAGTDTQYF; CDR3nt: TGTGCCAGTCAAACTAAACAGGGGGCAGGCACAGATACGCAGTATTTT
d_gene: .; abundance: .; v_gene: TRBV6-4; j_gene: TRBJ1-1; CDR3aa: CASEYREFEAFF; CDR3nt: TGTGCCAGCGAATACAGGGAGTTTGAAGCTTTCTTT
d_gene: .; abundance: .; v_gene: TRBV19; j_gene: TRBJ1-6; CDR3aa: CASSMTGGNSPLHF; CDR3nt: TGTGCCAGTAGTATGACCGGGGGAAATTCACCCCTCCACTTT
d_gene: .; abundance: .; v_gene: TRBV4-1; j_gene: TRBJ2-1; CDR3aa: CASSQGGGAGDEQFF; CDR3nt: TGCGCCAGCAGCCAAGGGGGGGGCGCGGGCGATGAGCAGTTCTTC
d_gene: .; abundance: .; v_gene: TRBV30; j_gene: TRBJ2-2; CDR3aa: CAWKRVHTGELFF; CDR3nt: TGTGCCTGGAAGAGGGTTCACACCGGGGAGCTGTTTTTT
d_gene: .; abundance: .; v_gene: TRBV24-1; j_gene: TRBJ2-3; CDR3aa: CATSPQASTDTQYF; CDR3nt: TGTGCCACCTCCCCACAGGCGAGCACAGATACGCAGTATTTT
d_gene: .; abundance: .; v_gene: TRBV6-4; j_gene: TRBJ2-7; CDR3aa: CASTLPRVTRDEQYF; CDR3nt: TGTGCCAGCACCCTGCCTCGGGTCACACGGGACGAGCAGTACTTC